The next 18 T cell receptor beta chains were all read from a single sample in a study of cytomegalovirus exposure and HLA in healthy donors. The study ran its PCR with 60 Vbeta and 13 Jbeta primers. Sequenced by immunoSEQ multiplex PCR; TCRdb stores in-frame clones only, minus some. The sample shows more than 90,000 clones, roughly 80% of them seen only once. Sequencing was carried out using PBMCs. These receptors were taken from a man aged 50-59 years in good health and CMV-seropositive.

This chain joins TRBV7-9 and TRBJ2-1; the match to TRBD1 covers 10 bases. The germline gives CDR1 SEHNR, CDR2 FQNEAQ (reference sequence). V lost 5 bases, J lost 9 bases, and 4 bases stayed unmatched. This CDR3 region has 13 residues. The CDR3 protein is CASSQRDRGEQFF. The CDR3 DNA is TGTGCCAGCAGCCAACGGGACAGGGGTGAGCAGTTCTTC.

The CDR3 reads CASSPRLRDEQYF. CDR3 DNA sequence: TGTGCCAGTAGTCCCCGTTTGAGGGACGAGCAGTACTTC. V and J are TRBV19 and TRBJ2-7; perhaps TRBD2 as D (5 bases). Germline-derived CDR1 and CDR2 are LNHDA and SQIVND (reference sequence). The CDR3 spans 13 residues. The ends were cut back, 5 bases at V and 5 bases at J, with 13 bases in the middle. Full variable domain (outside the CDR3, taken from reference TRBV19 and TRBJ2-7): DGGITQSPKYLFRKEGQNVTLSCEQNLNHDAMYWYRQDPGQGLRLIYYSQIVNDFQKGDIAEGYSVSREKKESFPLTVTSAQKNPTAFYLCASSPRLRDEQYFGPGTRLTVT.

The V call is TRBV28, the J call TRBJ2-7; the match to TRBD1 covers 9 bases. J was trimmed by 4 bases and V by 7 bases; bases with no gene match: 8. In germline, CDR1 is MDHEN, CDR2 SYDVKM. The CDR3 is made up of 14 amino acids. The CDR3 loop reads CASTPQGAPYEQYF. Here the CDR3 DNA reads TGTGCCAGCACCCCACAGGGGGCACCTTACGAGCAGTACTTC.

This clone was seen more than once but under ten times. The rearrangement joins TRBV5-6 to TRBJ2-1; 7 nucleotides line up with TRBD1. Looked up from germline, CDR1 is SGHDT and CDR2 is YYEEEE. The CDR3 spans 15 residues. With V trimmed by 1 base and J by 9 bases, 10 bases remained unmatched. In DNA form, the CDR3 reads TGTGCCAGCAGCTTGTCGGGACAGCCTGGGCGTGAGCAGTTCTTC. This sequence encodes CASSLSGQPGREQFF. Full variable domain (rest looked up from reference TRBV5-6 and TRBJ2-1): DAGVTQSPTHLIKTRGQQVTLRCSPKSGHDTVSWYQQALGQGPQFIFQYYEEEERQRGNFPDRFSGHQFPNYSSELNVNALLLGDSALYLCASSLSGQPGREQFFGPGTRLTVL.

V and J are TRBV28 and TRBJ1-1, with D perhaps matching TRBD1 (5 bases). Per germline, CDR1 MDHEN and CDR2 SYDVKM. The CDR3 is made up of 15 amino acids. V dropped 6 bases and J dropped 2 bases, with 16 bases sitting between them. DNA of the CDR3: TGTGCCAGCAGCCGATCTCTGACAGCAAACACTGAAGCTTTCTTT. It is translated as CASSRSLTANTEAFF.

As DNA, the CDR3 is TGCGCCAGCAGCTTGGACCCGCTAGCGGGGAGGACAGATACGCAGTATTTT. As protein: CASSLDPLAGRTDTQYF. The V call is TRBV5-1, the J call TRBJ2-3, with TRBD2 matching 9 bases. This CDR3 has 17 residues. V was clipped by 0 bases and J by 3 bases; unmatched bases: 8. Germline CDR1 SGHRS, CDR2 YFSETQ.

The rearrangement joins TRBV5-8 to TRBJ1-6; D may be TRBD1 (5 bases). This CDR3 is 15 amino acids long. The ends were cut back, 2 bases at V and 9 bases at J, with 15 bases in the middle. Germline CDR1 reads SGHTS; CDR2 reads YDEGEE. CDR3 nucleotide sequence: TGTGCCAGCAGCTTTGTCGGGGGAGTACGTTCACCCCTCCACTTT. Translated: CASSFVGGVRSPLHF.

The V call is TRBV5-5, the J call TRBJ1-1; no clear D. Germline lookup yields CDR1 SGHKS and CDR2 YYEKEE (reference sequence). Trimming took 4 bases from V and 1 from J, leaving 14 bases between them. This CDR3 is 15 amino acids long. This CDR3 is CASSAQITGNTEAFF. Written as DNA, the CDR3 is TGTGCCAGCAGCGCACAAATCACGGGGAACACTGAAGCTTTCTTT.

This chain uses TRBV30 with TRBJ2-2; weak D call: TRBD1 (6 bases). Germline values: CDR1 GTSNPN, CDR2 SVGIG (reference sequence). The CDR3 consists of 12 residues. Trimming stripped 5 bases from V and 4 bases from J, with 8 bases between. The CDR3 DNA sequence: TGTGCCTGGGGCAGGGGCACCGGGGAGCTGTTTTTT. Translation: CAWGRGTGELFF.

The V call is TRBV30, the J call TRBJ1-3, with D uncertain. Germline V gene data show CDR1 as GTSNPN and CDR2 as SVGIG (reference sequence). The CDR3 totals 13 residues. The V end lost 0 bases, the J end lost 3 bases, and 6 bases lay between the germline ends. The CDR3 bases are TGTGCCTGGAGTGTACATTATGGAAACACCATATATTTT. Translation: CAWSVHYGNTIYF.

The chain employs TRBV27 and TRBJ2-1, with TRBD2 matching over 7 bases. This CDR3 is 15 amino acids long. From germline, CDR1 is MNHEY and CDR2 SMNVEV (reference sequence). V dropped 5 bases and J dropped 0; count of bases not matched to a gene: 4. CDR3 protein: CASSKAGDSYNEQFF. The CDR3, as DNA: TGTGCCAGCAGTAAGGCGGGGGACTCCTACAATGAGCAGTTCTTC.

V usage is TRBV29-1 and J usage is TRBJ2-5; 14 bases map to TRBD2. The end of the DNA aligns better with TRBJ2-7, so the J call may be wrong. The CDR3 runs 16 residues. CDR1 is SQVTM and CDR2 is ANQGSEA in the germline V gene. CDR3 protein: CSVEGQGTSGSYEQYF. The CDR3 nucleotides are TGCAGCGTTGAAGGACAAGGGACTAGCGGGAGCTACGAGCAGTACTTC.

CDR3: CASRLAGGLKETQYF. CDR3 DNA: TGTGCCAGCAGGCTAGCGGGGGGGTTAAAAGAGACCCAGTACTTC. The chain links TRBV6-6 to TRBJ2-5, with 12 bases aligning to TRBD2. The V gene's germline CDR1 is MNHNY and CDR2 SVGAGI (reference sequence). J was trimmed by 3 bases and V by 6 bases; bases with no gene match: 5. The length of the CDR3 is 15 residues.

The V call is TRBV25-1, the J call TRBJ1-6; 7 nucleotides line up with TRBD1. This CDR3 comprises 14 residues. Germline assignment: CDR1 MGHDK and CDR2 SYGVNS. V gave up 4 bases and J gave up 10 bases; unmatched junction bases: 7. In DNA form, the CDR3 reads TGTGCCAGCAGTGTCCAGACAGGGAACTCACCCCTCCACTTT. It translates to CASSVQTGNSPLHF.

The rearrangement uses TRBV4-2 and TRBJ2-3; 10 bases map to TRBD1. This CDR3 has 16 residues. In germline, CDR1 is LGHNA, CDR2 YNFKEQ. The junction had 6 bases not matched to a gene; V was cut back by 4 bases and J by 2 bases. CDR3 sequence reads: CASSLGTGDITDTQYF. CDR3 DNA: TGTGCCAGCAGCCTGGGGACAGGGGACATCACAGATACGCAGTATTTT.

As regards this clone: The same CDR3 arises from other DNA sequences in this sample as well. CDR3 DNA: TGTGCCTGGAGTGTAGCGGGAGGTAACACCGGGGAGCTGTTTTTT. Translation gives CAWSVAGGNTGELFF. This chain joins TRBV30 and TRBJ2-2; 9 nucleotides match TRBD2. The CDR3 extends over 15 amino acids. Germline CDR1 reads GTSNPN; CDR2 reads SVGIG (reference sequence). Unmatched junction bases numbered 1, after V lost 0 bases and J lost 2 bases.

This clone was counted a single time. The V gene is TRBV6-5, the J gene TRBJ1-6; 7 bases are shared with TRBD1. V trimming: 6 bases; J trimming: 7 bases; junction bases outside the gene matches: 6. The CDR3 spans 14 residues. Germline CDR1 reads MNHEY; CDR2 reads SVGAGI. CDR3 residues: CASRSTGENSPLHF. CDR3 DNA: TGTGCCAGCAGATCCACAGGGGAGAATTCACCCCTCCACTTT.

This chain joins TRBV4-3 and TRBJ1-2; 8 bases match TRBD1. Germline values: CDR1 LGHNA, CDR2 YSLEER. J lost 8 bases, V lost 1 base, and 18 bases had no gene match. The CDR3 extends over 18 amino acids. The CDR3 DNA sequence: TGCGCCAGCAGCCAAGGGGCGGCCGGCAGGGGGCTAGGTTGGGGCTACACCTTC. It encodes CASSQGAAGRGLGWGYTF.